This TCR beta chain is drawn from a study of glioma-infiltrating T cells. This clonotype appeared many times. The antigen is not known. The iRepertoire nested amplicon-rescue multiplex PCR amplified TCR alpha and beta CDR3s from RNA. One-step reverse transcription and amplification started from approximately 100-400 ng of tissue mRNA or PBMC total RNA. Using its own MiXCR run on the multiplex PCR reads, TCRdb lists one record per CDR3 protein. The sample lists 9,500 to 13,000 distinct CDR3 sequences; approximately 58% were seen once. General study results and limits: Above-expected tissue-blood divergence occurred in all gliomas, most in low-grade ones. Tissue and blood shared very few CDR3 sequences.

The clonotype originates from a human donor with low-grade glioma or glioblastoma, undergoing nonglioma brain surgery, or in good health (not recorded which). The material sequenced was glioma tissue, nonneoplastic brain tissue, or PBMCs (not recorded which).

The CDR3 bases are TGCGCCAGCAGCACCACAGGGAACTCTGGAAACACCATATATTTT. Encoded protein: CASSTTGNSGNTIYF. The chain links TRBV5-1 to TRBJ1-3; TRBD1 is a possible D gene (6 bases). This CDR3 is 15 amino acids long. V was trimmed by 4 bases and J by 0 bases, leaving 11 bases between them. Germline assignment: CDR1 SGHRS and CDR2 YFSETQ.